The clone carrying this T cell receptor (beta chain) is judged large. Germline lookup yields CDR1 LGHDT and CDR2 YNNKEL (reference sequence). V was clipped by 0 bases and J by 7 bases, with 6 bases between them. The CDR3 has 12 amino acids. This sample was taken from a study of control samples from healthy donors and cancer patients. Sequencing used immunoSEQ multiplex PCR; TCRdb keeps in-frame clones, though not all of them. The data hold over 50,000 clones, with more than 95% observed a single time. This sequence was found in a woman between 18 and 30 years old in good health. The material sequenced was blood. V gene TRBV3-1 (or the pseudogene TRBV3-2) combines with J gene TRBJ1-1; D call uncertain. The CDR3 region has the DNA TGTGCCAGCAGCCAAGATGTCAGTGAAGCTTTCTTT. It specifies CASSQDVSEAFF.